This TCR beta chain stems from a study of T cells in Graves' hyperthyroidism and ophthalmopathy. Study-wide results and caveats: In validation, the model predicted ophthalmopathy. These predictions came a median roughly 7.1 months before onset.

Patients aged 18 to 65 had newly diagnosed hyperthyroidism that had lasted under 2 months. TCR beta CDR3 region amplification was performed from RNA transcripts. A set of HTBI primers served as the primers for a first-round RT-PCR of the TCR CDR3. MiXCR, run by TCRdb on the multiplex PCR reads, gives a single entry per CDR3 protein. This table has some 550,000 distinct CDR3 sequences, around 21% appearing once. The V segment lost 3 bases and the J segment 11 bases; nucleotides outside the gene matches: 6. CDR3 length: 14 residues. This clonotype was counted at least ten times. Its target is unknown. Sequencing input: blood. The clonotype was recovered from a man aged 18 to 30 with Graves' hyperthyroidism. The V gene is TRBV12-3 or TRBV12-4, the J gene TRBJ2-2; TRBD2 matches at 10 bases. DNA of the CDR3: TGTGCCAGCAGTTTGAGAGCGGGGGGGCGCGAGCTGTTTTTT. Protein: CASSLRAGGRELFF.